A selection of T cell receptor beta chains follows, all from one sample in a study of shared clonotypes between healthy human individuals. Assay used: immunoSEQ multiplex PCR; TCRdb lists only in-frame clones, some missing. Among around 370,000 clones listed, about 96% were seen once. Source material: memory CD8+ T cells sorted from blood. The receptors here all came from a man younger than 40 in good health. Both conserved end residues are part of each CDR3. D genes are given only for firm matches. Rows may omit the clone size; those that give it use once, few, many or a size class.

clone size,V gene,J gene,CDR3 length,D gene,CDR3 DNA,CDR3 protein
once,TRBV5-1,TRBJ2-1,15,NA,TGCGCCAGCCGCTCGGAAGGACTCTCCTACAATGAGCAGTTCTTC,CASRSEGLSYNEQFF
NA,TRBV5-5,TRBJ2-1,13,NA,TGTGCCAGCAGCGCTGCCGCGAGCGATGAGCAGTTCTTC,CASSAAASDEQFF
NA,TRBV9,TRBJ2-5,12,NA,TGTGCCAGCAGCGTCTACGAGGGGACCCAGTACTTC,CASSVYEGTQYF
NA,TRBV18,TRBJ1-1,15,TRBD1,TGTGCCAGCTCACCAGGGGGGACAGGGATTAATGAAGCTTTCTTT,CASSPGGTGINEAFF
NA,TRBV5-1,TRBJ2-1,14,NA,TGCGCCAGCAGCTTGTCCCGCTCCTACAATGAGCAGTTCTTC,CASSLSRSYNEQFF
NA,TRBV6-5,TRBJ1-2,16,TRBD1,TGTGCCAGCAGTTACCGGGGGACAGGAGTAGACTATGGCTACACCTTC,CASSYRGTGVDYGYTF
NA,TRBV7-2,TRBJ2-7,12,NA,TGTGCCAGCAGCTTACAGGGTTACGAGCAGTACTTC,CASSLQGYEQYF
NA,TRBV11-3,TRBJ1-5,17,TRBD1,TGTGCCAGCAGCTTAGATCGGGGACAGGAAAGCAATCAGCCCCAGCATTTT,CASSLDRGQESNQPQHF
NA,TRBV18,TRBJ2-1,13,NA,TGTGCCAGCTCATCCTATTCCTACAATGAGCAGTTCTTC,CASSSYSYNEQFF
NA,TRBV6-1,TRBJ2-7,15,TRBD2,TGTGCCAGCAGCGAGGGACTAGCGGGAGAAGGCGAGCAGTACTTC,CASSEGLAGEGEQYF
once,TRBV21-1,TRBJ2-7,14,NA,TGTGCCAGCAGCCGGACTAGCGGGAAGGGCGAGCAGTACTTC,CASSRTSGKGEQYF
NA,TRBV7-9,TRBJ1-2,18,TRBD1,TGTGCCAGCAGCTTAGGTTCCGGGACAGGGGGCCCTAACTATGGCTACACCTTC,CASSLGSGTGGPNYGYTF
NA,TRBV5-1,TRBJ2-4,15,TRBD2,TGCGCCAGCAGCATCAGCGGGAGGGCCGGAGACATTCAGTACTTC,CASSISGRAGDIQYF
NA,TRBV5-8,TRBJ2-1,13,TRBD2,TGTGCCAGAACTAGCGGGGGCTACAATGAGCAGTTCTTC,CARTSGGYNEQFF
NA,TRBV28,TRBJ2-1,17,TRBD2,TGTGCCAGCCTGGGGGAAAAAACGACTAGCGGTAAAGATGAGCAGTTCTTC,CASLGEKTTSGKDEQFF
NA,TRBV28,TRBJ1-3,13,NA,TGTGCCAGCAGTTTGATCTCTGGAAACACCATATATTTT,CASSLISGNTIYF
NA,TRBV18,TRBJ1-5,16,TRBD1,TGTGCCAGCTCACGACAGGGGTATAATAGCAATCAGCCCCAGCATTTT,CASSRQGYNSNQPQHF
NA,TRBV7-6,TRBJ2-7,13,TRBD2,TGTGCCAGCAGCTTAACTAGCGCCTACGAGCAGTACTTC,CASSLTSAYEQYF
once,TRBV2,TRBJ1-3,14,NA,TGTGCCAGCATCAGGAACGGGGTCGGAAACACCATATATTTT,CASIRNGVGNTIYF
NA,TRBV5-4,TRBJ1-2,15,NA,TGTGCCAGCAGCTTGTTCGGGGGTTGGGACTATGGCTACACCTTC,CASSLFGGWDYGYTF
NA,TRBV2,TRBJ2-7,14,TRBD1,TGTGCCAGCATTTCGACAGGGGTGATAAACGAGCAGTACTTC,CASISTGVINEQYF
NA,TRBV29-1,TRBJ2-1,18,NA,TGCAGCGTAGTGCTAGTGGCGGGAAACCGTTATTACGGCAATGAGCAGTTCTTC,CSVVLVAGNRYYGNEQFF
NA,TRBV5-1,TRBJ2-1,14,NA,TGCGCCAGCAGCTCCTTGACGGGAGCCGGTGAGCAGTTCTTC,CASSSLTGAGEQFF
NA,TRBV5-1,TRBJ1-2,14,NA,TGCGCCAGCAGCTTGGATGGGGGCAGCTATGGCTACACCTTC,CASSLDGGSYGYTF
NA,TRBV20-1,TRBJ2-1,10,NA,TGCAGTGCTAGAAGCAATGAGCAGTTCTTC,CSARSNEQFF
NA,TRBV19,TRBJ2-2,15,NA,TGTGCCAGTACCCCCATGGAGGGAGGAATCGGGGAGCTGTTTTTT,CASTPMEGGIGELFF
NA,TRBV25-1,TRBJ2-2,14,TRBD2,TGTGCCAGCACAGAACAAGCGGGAGGGGGGGAGCTGTTTTTT,CASTEQAGGGELFF
NA,TRBV10-3,TRBJ2-2,12,NA,TGTGCCATCCCGACTAGCACCGGGGAGCTGTTTTTT,CAIPTSTGELFF
NA,TRBV18,TRBJ1-2,14,NA,TGTGCCAGCTCAATCTCGACAGCTAACTATGGCTACACCTTC,CASSISTANYGYTF
NA,TRBV7-8,TRBJ2-7,16,TRBD2,TGTGCCAGCAGCTTAAGATCTAGCGGGAAGGCCTACGAGCAGTACTTC,CASSLRSSGKAYEQYF
NA,TRBV4-1,TRBJ2-6,16,TRBD2,TGCGCCAGCAGCCAACCGGGGGGGACTGGGGCCAACGTCCTGACTTTC,CASSQPGGTGANVLTF
NA,TRBV7-9,TRBJ2-5,15,TRBD2,TGTGCCAGCAGCTTAGGGACTAGCGGACAAGAGACCCAGTACTTC,CASSLGTSGQETQYF
NA,TRBV7-9,TRBJ1-4,16,TRBD1,TGTGCCAGCAGCTTAGGGGACAGAGTTTATAATGAAAAACTGTTTTTT,CASSLGDRVYNEKLFF
NA,TRBV6-4,TRBJ2-1,18,NA,TGTGCCAGCAGTACCCACCACTGGCGCGCACGATGTACACATGAGCAGTTCTTC,CASSTHHWRARCTHEQFF
NA,TRBV10-3,TRBJ2-1,13,TRBD2,TGTGCCATCAGTGGGACTAGCTACAATGAGCAGTTCTTC,CAISGTSYNEQFF
NA,TRBV18,TRBJ2-5,11,NA,TGTGCCAGCTCACCGAGAGAGACCCAGTACTTC,CASSPRETQYF
NA,TRBV5-4,TRBJ2-6,14,NA,TGTGCCAGCAGCTTGAGTGGATTAGCCAACGTCCTGACTTTC,CASSLSGLANVLTF
once,TRBV5-1,TRBJ2-1,16,TRBD1,TGCGCCAGCAGCTTGGGAGACAGGGGATCCTACAATGAGCAGTTCTTC,CASSLGDRGSYNEQFF
NA,TRBV5-1,TRBJ2-4,15,NA,TGCGCCAGCAGCCCCACAGGGGAGGGCAAAAACATTCAGTACTTC,CASSPTGEGKNIQYF
NA,TRBV12-5,TRBJ2-1,16,TRBD1,TGTGCTAGTGGTTTGTCTGGGACAGGGGGCTACAATGAGCAGTTCTTC,CASGLSGTGGYNEQFF
NA,TRBV2,TRBJ2-7,13,NA,TGTGCCAGCGACGCCCCACTCTCCTACGAGCAGTACTTC,CASDAPLSYEQYF
once,TRBV6-6,TRBJ2-3,15,NA,TGTGCCAGCAGTTTGGGCCAGGGGTCCACAGATACGCAGTATTTT,CASSLGQGSTDTQYF
NA,TRBV7-9,TRBJ2-5,16,TRBD2,TGTGCCAGCAGCTTAGGGACTAGCGGGGCCCAAGAGACCCAGTACTTC,CASSLGTSGAQETQYF
NA,TRBV19,TRBJ1-2,14,TRBD1,TGTGCCAGTAGTATTGGGCAGGGGGACTATGGCTACACCTTC,CASSIGQGDYGYTF
NA,TRBV9,TRBJ2-7,16,NA,TGTGCCAGCAGCCCTAACGGCGACCCTCGAGGTGCCGAGCAGTACTTC,CASSPNGDPRGAEQYF
NA,TRBV25-1,TRBJ2-1,17,TRBD2,TGTGCCAGCAGTGAATATCTCCGTCTAGCGGGAGTCAATGAGCAGTTCTTC,CASSEYLRLAGVNEQFF
NA,TRBV4-2,TRBJ2-5,15,NA,TGTGCCAGCAGCCAAGATTCAGGGCCGGATGGGACCCAGTACTTC,CASSQDSGPDGTQYF
NA,TRBV6-5,TRBJ1-5,13,NA,TGTGCCAGCAGTGGGAATGGCAATCAGCCCCAGCATTTT,CASSGNGNQPQHF
few,TRBV7-9,TRBJ2-7,11,NA,TGTGCCAGCAGCTTACTCTACGAGCAGTACTTC,CASSLLYEQYF
NA,TRBV7-9,TRBJ1-2,13,NA,TGTGCCAGCTATCCCCTGGGGCCGAATGGCTACACCTTC,CASYPLGPNGYTF
NA,TRBV5-1,TRBJ2-1,15,TRBD2,TGCGCCAGCAGCTTTCTGGCTAGCGGGAGCAATGAGCAGTTCTTC,CASSFLASGSNEQFF
NA,TRBV5-1,TRBJ2-7,14,TRBD2,TGCGCCAGCAGCTTGAGCAGCGGGAAGTACGAGCAGTACTTC,CASSLSSGKYEQYF
once,TRBV6-5,TRBJ2-6,15,NA,TGTGCCAGCAGTCCTCAAGGTGCCGGGGCCAACGTCCTGACTTTC,CASSPQGAGANVLTF
NA,TRBV4-1,TRBJ2-1,16,TRBD2,TGCGCCAGCAGCCAGGGGACTAGCGGGAGCCAGGATGAGCAGTTCTTC,CASSQGTSGSQDEQFF
NA,TRBV27,TRBJ1-6,13,NA,TGTGCCAGCAGTTTAGTCGATAATTCACCCCTCCACTTT,CASSLVDNSPLHF
NA,TRBV21-1,TRBJ1-1,15,NA,TGTGCCAGCAGCCGTAACAGGGTCAGGGGCACTGAAGCTTTCTTT,CASSRNRVRGTEAFF
NA,TRBV5-1,TRBJ2-5,16,TRBD2,TGCGCCAGCAACTTTGGGGCTAGCGGGGCTCGGGAGACCCAGTACTTC,CASNFGASGARETQYF